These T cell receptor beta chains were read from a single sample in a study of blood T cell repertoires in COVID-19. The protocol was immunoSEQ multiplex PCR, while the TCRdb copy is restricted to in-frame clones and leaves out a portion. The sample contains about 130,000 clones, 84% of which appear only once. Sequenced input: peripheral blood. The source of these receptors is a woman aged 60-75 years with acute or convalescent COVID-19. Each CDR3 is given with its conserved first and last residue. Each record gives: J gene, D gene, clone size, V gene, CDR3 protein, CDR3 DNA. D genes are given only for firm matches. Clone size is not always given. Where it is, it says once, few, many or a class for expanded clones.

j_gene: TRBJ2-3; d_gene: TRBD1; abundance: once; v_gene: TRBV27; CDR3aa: CASSLSPRGTDTQYF; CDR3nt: TGTGCCAGCAGTCTATCACCCAGGGGGACAGATACGCAGTATTTT
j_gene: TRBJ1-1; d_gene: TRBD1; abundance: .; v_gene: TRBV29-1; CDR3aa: CSVAQGAGTEAFF; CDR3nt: TGCAGCGTTGCACAGGGGGCAGGCACTGAAGCTTTCTTT
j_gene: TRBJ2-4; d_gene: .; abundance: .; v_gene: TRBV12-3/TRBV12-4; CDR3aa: CASSLALQNIQYF; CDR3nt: TGTGCCAGCAGTTTGGCTTTACAAAACATTCAGTACTTC
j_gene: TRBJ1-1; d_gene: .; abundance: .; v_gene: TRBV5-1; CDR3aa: CASTDQRNTEAFF; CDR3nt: TGCGCCAGCACGGATCAGCGGAACACTGAAGCTTTCTTT
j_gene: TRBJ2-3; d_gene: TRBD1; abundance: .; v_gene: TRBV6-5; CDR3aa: CASSPGGSTDTQYF; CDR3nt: TGTGCCAGCAGCCCAGGGGGCTCTACAGATACGCAGTATTTT
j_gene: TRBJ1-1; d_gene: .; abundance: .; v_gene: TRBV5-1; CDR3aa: CASSPTAGNTEAFF; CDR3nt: TGCGCCAGCAGCCCGACGGCAGGGAACACTGAAGCTTTCTTT
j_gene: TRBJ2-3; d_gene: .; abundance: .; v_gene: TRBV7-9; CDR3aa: CASSLPGRNVDTQYF; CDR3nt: TGTGCCAGCAGCTTACCAGGGCGGAACGTAGATACGCAGTATTTT
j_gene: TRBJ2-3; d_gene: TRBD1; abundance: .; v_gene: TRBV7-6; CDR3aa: CASSFGTGHTDTQYF; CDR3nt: TGTGCCAGCAGCTTTGGGACAGGCCACACAGATACGCAGTATTTT
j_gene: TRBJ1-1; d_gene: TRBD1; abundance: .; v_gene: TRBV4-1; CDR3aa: CASSQTAGTGNTEAFF; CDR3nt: TGCGCCAGCAGCCAGACCGCCGGGACAGGAAACACTGAAGCTTTCTTT
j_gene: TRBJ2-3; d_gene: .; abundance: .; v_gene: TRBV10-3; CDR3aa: CAIRGVSDTQYF; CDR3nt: TGTGCCATCAGAGGGGTATCTGATACGCAGTATTTT
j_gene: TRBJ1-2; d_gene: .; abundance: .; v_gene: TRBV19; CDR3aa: CASSASRGLGGYTF; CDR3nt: TGTGCCAGTAGTGCCTCCCGTGGGCTTGGTGGCTACACCTTC
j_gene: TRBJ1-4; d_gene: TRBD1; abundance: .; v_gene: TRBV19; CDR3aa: CASKRQGREKLFF; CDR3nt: TGTGCCAGTAAACGACAGGGCCGTGAAAAACTGTTTTTT
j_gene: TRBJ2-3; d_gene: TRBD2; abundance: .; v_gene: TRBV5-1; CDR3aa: CPSNPGGGTDTQYF; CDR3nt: TGCCCCAGCAACCCGGGGGGGGGAACAGATACGCAGTATTTT
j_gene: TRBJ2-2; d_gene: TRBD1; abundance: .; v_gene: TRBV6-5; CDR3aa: CASRSGTGGTGELFF; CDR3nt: TGTGCCAGCAGATCTGGGACAGGGGGAACCGGGGAGCTGTTTTTT
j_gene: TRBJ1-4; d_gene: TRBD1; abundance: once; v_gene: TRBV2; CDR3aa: CASSWGTVNEKLFF; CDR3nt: TGTGCCAGCAGTTGGGGGACAGTCAATGAAAAACTGTTTTTT
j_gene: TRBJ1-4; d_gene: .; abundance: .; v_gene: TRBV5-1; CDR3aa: CASSPGQRRITNEKLFF; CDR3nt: TGCGCCAGCAGCCCCGGACAGAGAAGAATAACTAATGAAAAACTGTTTTTT
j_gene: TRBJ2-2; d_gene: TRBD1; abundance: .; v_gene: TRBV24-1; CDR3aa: CATREGAQANTGELFF; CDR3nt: TGTGCCACTAGAGAGGGGGCCCAGGCGAACACCGGGGAGCTGTTTTTT
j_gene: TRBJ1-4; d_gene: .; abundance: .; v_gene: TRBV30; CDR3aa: CAWSVEGVVEEKLFF; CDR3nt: TGTGCCTGGAGTGTTGAGGGGGTTGTCGAAGAAAAACTGTTTTTT
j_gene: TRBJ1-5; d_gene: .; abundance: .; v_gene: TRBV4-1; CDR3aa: CASSQVQVTNQPQHF; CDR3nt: TGCGCCAGCAGCCAAGTGCAGGTTACCAATCAGCCCCAGCATTTT
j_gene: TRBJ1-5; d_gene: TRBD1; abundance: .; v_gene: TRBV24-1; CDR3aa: CATQGTGANQPQHF; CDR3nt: TGTGCCACGCAGGGGACAGGGGCGAATCAGCCCCAGCATTTT
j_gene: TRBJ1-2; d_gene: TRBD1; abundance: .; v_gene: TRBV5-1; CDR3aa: CASSLEGAYGYTF; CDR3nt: TGCGCCAGCAGCTTGGAGGGGGCCTATGGCTACACCTTC
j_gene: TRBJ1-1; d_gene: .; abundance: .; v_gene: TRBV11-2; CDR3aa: CASSSVGHMNTEAFF; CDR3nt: TGTGCCAGCAGCTCAGTGGGACATATGAACACTGAAGCTTTCTTT
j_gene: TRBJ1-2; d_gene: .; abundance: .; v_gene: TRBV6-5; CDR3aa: CASRSDRSQVYGYTF; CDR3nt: TGTGCCAGCAGATCCGACAGATCCCAGGTCTATGGCTACACCTTC
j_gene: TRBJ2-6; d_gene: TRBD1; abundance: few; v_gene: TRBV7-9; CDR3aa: CASSLQGAGANVLTF; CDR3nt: TGTGCCAGCAGCTTACAGGGGGCTGGGGCCAACGTCCTGACTTTC
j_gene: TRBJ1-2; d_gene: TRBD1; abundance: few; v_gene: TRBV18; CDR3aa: CASYSDGTGNGYTF; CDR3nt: TGTGCCAGCTACTCCGACGGGACAGGGAACGGCTACACCTTC
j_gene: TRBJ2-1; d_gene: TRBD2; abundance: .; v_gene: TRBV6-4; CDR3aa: CASSDGGAYNEQFF; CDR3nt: TGTGCCAGCAGTGACGGGGGGGCCTACAATGAGCAGTTCTTC
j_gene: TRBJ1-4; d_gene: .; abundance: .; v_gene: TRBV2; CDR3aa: CASSEIPPGGGGFF; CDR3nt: TGTGCCAGCAGTGAAATCCCCCCTGGGGGAGGCGGGTTTTTT
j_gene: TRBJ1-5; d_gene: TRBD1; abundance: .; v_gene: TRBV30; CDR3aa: CAWSVGQGHQPQHF; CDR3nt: TGTGCCTGGAGTGTTGGACAGGGGCATCAGCCCCAGCATTTT
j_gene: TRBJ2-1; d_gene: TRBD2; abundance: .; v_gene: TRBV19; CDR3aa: CASRAGGRDEQFF; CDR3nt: TGTGCCAGTAGAGCGGGGGGGAGAGATGAGCAGTTCTTC
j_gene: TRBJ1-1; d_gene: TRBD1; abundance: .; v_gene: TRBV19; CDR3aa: CASSIFDSPWDRKHTEAFF; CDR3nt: TGTGCCAGTAGTATATTTGATTCGCCTTGGGACAGGAAGCACACTGAAGCTTTCTTT
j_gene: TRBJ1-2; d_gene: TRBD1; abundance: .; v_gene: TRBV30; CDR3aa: CAWSRGGTAAYGYTF; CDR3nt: TGTGCCTGGAGCCGGGGGGGGACAGCCGCCTATGGCTACACCTTC
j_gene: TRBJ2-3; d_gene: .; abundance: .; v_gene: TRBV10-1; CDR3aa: CASSDSTPGTDTQYF; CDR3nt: TGCGCCAGCAGTGACTCGACACCCGGCACAGATACGCAGTATTTT
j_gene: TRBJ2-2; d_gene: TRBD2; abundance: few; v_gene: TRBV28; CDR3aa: CASSISGVAGELFF; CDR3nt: TGTGCCAGCAGCATTAGCGGGGTTGCCGGGGAGCTGTTTTTT
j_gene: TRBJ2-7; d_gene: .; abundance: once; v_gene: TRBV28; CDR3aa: CASSFGEDLSYEQYF; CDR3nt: TGTGCCAGCAGTTTCGGAGAGGATCTTTCCTACGAGCAGTACTTC
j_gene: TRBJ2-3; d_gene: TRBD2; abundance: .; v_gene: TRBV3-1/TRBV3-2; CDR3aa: CASSQATGGVTDTQYF; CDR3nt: TGTGCCAGCAGCCAAGCCACGGGGGGGGTTACAGATACGCAGTATTTT
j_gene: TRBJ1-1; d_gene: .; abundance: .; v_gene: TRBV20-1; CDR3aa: CSAGGTEAFF; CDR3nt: TGCAGTGCGGGAGGCACTGAAGCTTTCTTT
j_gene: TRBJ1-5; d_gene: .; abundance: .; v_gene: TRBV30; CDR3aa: CAWSHGNSNQPQHF; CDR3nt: TGTGCCTGGAGTCACGGTAATAGCAATCAGCCCCAGCATTTT
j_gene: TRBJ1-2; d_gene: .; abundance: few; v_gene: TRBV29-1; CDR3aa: CSVEDRVGIGSYGYTF; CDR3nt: TGCAGCGTTGAAGATCGAGTCGGGATAGGCAGTTATGGCTACACCTTC
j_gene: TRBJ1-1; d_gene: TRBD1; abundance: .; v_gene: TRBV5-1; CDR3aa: CASSSGQGGKNTEAFF; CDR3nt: TGCGCCAGCAGCTCAGGACAGGGGGGGAAGAACACTGAAGCTTTCTTT
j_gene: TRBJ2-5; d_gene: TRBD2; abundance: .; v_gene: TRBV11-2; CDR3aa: CASSLDGGLAGPPQETQYF; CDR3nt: TGTGCCAGCAGCTTAGATGGGGGACTAGCGGGACCCCCACAAGAGACCCAGTACTTC
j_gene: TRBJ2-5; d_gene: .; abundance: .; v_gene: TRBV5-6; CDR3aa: CASGVNYQETQYF; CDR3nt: TGTGCCAGCGGAGTGAATTACCAAGAGACCCAGTACTTC
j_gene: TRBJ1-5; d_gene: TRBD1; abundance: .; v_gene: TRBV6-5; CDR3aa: CASSSRDRAHNQPQHF; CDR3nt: TGTGCCAGCAGTTCGAGAGACAGGGCTCACAATCAGCCCCAGCATTTT
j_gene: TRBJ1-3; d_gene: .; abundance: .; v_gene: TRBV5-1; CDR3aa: CASSFRDPGNTIYF; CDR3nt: TGCGCCAGCAGCTTCAGGGATCCTGGAAACACCATATATTTT
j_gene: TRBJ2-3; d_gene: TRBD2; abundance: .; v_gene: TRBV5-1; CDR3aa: CASSSRGFQRGGTDTQYF; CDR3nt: TGCGCCAGCAGCTCGAGGGGCTTTCAGCGGGGGGGCACAGATACGCAGTATTTT
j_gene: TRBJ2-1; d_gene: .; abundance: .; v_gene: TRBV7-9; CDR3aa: CASSAMTSSNEQFF; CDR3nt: TGTGCCAGCAGCGCCATGACTAGTAGCAATGAGCAGTTCTTC
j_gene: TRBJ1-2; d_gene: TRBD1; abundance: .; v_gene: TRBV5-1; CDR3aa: CASTGQGVDGYTF; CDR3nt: TGCGCCAGCACCGGACAGGGGGTCGATGGCTACACCTTC
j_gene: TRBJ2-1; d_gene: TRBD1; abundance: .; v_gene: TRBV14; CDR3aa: CASSRQGIGEQFF; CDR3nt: TGTGCCAGCAGCCGACAGGGGATAGGGGAGCAGTTCTTC
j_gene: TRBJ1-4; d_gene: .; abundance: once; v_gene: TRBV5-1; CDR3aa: CASMSGHSSPEKLFF; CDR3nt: TGCGCCAGCATGAGTGGACACTCGTCCCCCGAAAAACTGTTTTTT
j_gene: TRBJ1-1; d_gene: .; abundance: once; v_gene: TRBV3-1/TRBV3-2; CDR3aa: CASSQARGEAFF; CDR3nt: TGTGCCAGCAGCCAAGCCCGGGGGGAGGCTTTCTTT